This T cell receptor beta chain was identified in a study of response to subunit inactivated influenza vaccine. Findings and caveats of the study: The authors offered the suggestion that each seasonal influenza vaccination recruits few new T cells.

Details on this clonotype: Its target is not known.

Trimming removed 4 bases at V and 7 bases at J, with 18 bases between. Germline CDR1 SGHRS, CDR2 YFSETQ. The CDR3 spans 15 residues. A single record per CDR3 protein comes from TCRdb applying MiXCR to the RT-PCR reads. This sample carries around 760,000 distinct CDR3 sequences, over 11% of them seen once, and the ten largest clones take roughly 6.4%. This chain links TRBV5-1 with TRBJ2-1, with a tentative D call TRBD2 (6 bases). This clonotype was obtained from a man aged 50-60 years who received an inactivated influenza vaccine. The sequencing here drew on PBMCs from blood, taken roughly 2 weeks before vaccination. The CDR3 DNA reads TGCGCCAGCAGCCCCCAAGGAGCTAGCGTAAATGAGCAGTTCTTC. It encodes CASSPQGASVNEQFF.